The source of this TCR beta chain is a study of response to subunit inactivated influenza vaccine. TCRdb reprocessed the RT-PCR reads with MiXCR, giving one entry per CDR3 protein. The repertoire holds roughly 760,000 distinct CDR3 sequences, with around 21% as singletons. The J segment lost 2 bases and the V segment lost 9 bases, leaving 6 bases of the junction unmatched. CDR1 MDHEN and CDR2 SYDVKM come from the germline V gene. This CDR3 is 13 amino acids long. As regards this clonotype: Its matching antigen is unknown.

Overall study results and limits: The study's authors posited that every seasonal influenza vaccination enlists few new T cells.

The origin of this receptor is a man in his fifties or sixties who received an inactivated influenza vaccine. This chain links TRBV28 with TRBJ2-7, with 8 bases aligning to TRBD2. The sequencing used PBMCs from blood, collected more than 4 days after vaccination. The CDR3 loop is CASFSGTPYEQYF. Written as DNA, the CDR3 is TGTGCCAGTTTTAGCGGGACACCCTACGAGCAGTACTTC.